The sequence of this T cell receptor beta chain was determined in a study of cytomegalovirus exposure and HLA in healthy donors. Study in general: Among 150 million to 200 million T cells, an earlier analysis found around 100 million unique TCR beta sequences. Study findings and constraints: The later analysis indicated that the majority of CMV-associated TCR beta chains appeared HLA-restricted. Reportedly, TCR beta sequences accurately predicted HLA-A and HLA-B alleles in most subjects.

Comment on this clone: The antigen is unknown.

Researchers ran the PCR with 60 Vbeta and 13 Jbeta primers. Produced via immunoSEQ multiplex PCR; TCRdb's table is partial and in-frame only. There are approximately 110,000 clones in the sample; around 74% occur only once, and around 8.6% lies in the top ten. This TCR was sampled from a woman aged 40-49 years in good health and CMV-seropositive. Sequences were obtained from PBMCs.

The CDR3 coding sequence is TGTGCCAGCAGCCAAGTGGGCGGGAGGGCCTTTATAAGGGAGCAGTACTTC. Protein: CASSQVGGRAFIREQYF. The chain carries TRBV4-2 and TRBJ2-7; 9 nucleotides align to TRBD2. The CDR3 spans 17 residues. V shed 1 base and J 7 bases; nucleotides not matched to a gene: 14. Germline CDR1 reads LGHNA; CDR2 reads YNFKEQ.